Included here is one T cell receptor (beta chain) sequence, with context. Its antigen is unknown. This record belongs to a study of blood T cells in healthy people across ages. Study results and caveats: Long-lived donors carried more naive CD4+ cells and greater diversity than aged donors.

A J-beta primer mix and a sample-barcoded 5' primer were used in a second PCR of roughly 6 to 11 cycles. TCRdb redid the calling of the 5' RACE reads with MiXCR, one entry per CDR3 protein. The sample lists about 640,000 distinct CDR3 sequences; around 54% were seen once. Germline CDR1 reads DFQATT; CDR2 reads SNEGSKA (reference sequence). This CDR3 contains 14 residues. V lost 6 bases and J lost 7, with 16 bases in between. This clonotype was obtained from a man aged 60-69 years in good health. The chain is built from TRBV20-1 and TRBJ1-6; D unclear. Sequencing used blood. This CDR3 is CSANTGFNNSPLHF. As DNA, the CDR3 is TGCAGTGCCAATACGGGTTTTAACAATTCACCCCTCCACTTT.